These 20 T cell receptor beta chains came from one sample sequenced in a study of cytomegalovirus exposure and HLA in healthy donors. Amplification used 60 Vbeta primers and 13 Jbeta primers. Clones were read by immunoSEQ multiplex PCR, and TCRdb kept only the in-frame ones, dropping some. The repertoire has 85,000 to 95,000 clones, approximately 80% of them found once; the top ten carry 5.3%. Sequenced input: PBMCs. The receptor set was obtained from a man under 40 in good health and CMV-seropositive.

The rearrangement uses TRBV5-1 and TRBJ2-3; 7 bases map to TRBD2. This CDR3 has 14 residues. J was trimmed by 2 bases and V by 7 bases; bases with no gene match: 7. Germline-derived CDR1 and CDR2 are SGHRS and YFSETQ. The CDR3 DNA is TGCGCCAGCTCTGGGGGGGGAACCACAGATACGCAGTATTTT. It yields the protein CASSGGGTTDTQYF.

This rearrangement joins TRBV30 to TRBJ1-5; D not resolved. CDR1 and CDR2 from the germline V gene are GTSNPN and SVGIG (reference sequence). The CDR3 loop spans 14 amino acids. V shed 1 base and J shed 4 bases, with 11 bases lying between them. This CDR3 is CAWSAGWGNQPQHF. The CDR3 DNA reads TGTGCCTGGAGTGCGGGATGGGGAAATCAGCCCCAGCATTTT.

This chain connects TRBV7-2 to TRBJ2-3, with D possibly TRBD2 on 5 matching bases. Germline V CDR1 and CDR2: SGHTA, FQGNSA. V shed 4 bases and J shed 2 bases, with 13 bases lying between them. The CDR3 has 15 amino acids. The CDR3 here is CASSSPPGLTDTQYF. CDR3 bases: TGTGCCAGCAGCTCCCCTCCAGGACTCACAGATACGCAGTATTTT.

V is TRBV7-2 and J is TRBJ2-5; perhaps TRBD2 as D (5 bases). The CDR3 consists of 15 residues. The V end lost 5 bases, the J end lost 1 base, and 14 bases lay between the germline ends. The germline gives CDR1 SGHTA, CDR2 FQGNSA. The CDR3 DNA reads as TGTGCCAGCAGCCCTGGGGAAGGAGGCCAAGAGACCCAGTACTTC. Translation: CASSPGEGGQETQYF.

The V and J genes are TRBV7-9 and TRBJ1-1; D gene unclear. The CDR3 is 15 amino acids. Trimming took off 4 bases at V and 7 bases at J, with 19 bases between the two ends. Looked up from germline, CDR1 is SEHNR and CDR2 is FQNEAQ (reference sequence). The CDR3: CASSSRGGREYEAFF. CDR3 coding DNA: TGTGCCAGCAGCTCTCGGGGAGGTCGAGAATATGAAGCTTTCTTT.

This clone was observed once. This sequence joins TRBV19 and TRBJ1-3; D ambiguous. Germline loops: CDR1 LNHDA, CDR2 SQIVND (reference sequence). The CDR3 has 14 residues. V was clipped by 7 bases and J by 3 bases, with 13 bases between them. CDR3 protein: CASTPGRLGNTIYF. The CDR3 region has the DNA TGTGCCAGTACCCCAGGCCGCCTTGGAAACACCATATATTTT.

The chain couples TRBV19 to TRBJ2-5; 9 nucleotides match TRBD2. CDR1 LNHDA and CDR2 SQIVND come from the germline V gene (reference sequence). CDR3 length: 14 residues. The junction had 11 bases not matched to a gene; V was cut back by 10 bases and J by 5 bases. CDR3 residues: CATQRRGGRETQYF. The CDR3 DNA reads TGTGCCACTCAACGGCGGGGGGGCCGCGAGACCCAGTACTTC.

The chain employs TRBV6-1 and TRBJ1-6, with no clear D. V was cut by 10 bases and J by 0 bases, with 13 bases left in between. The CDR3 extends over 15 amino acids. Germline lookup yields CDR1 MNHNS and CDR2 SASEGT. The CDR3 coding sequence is TGTGCCACTGAAACCGGGAGCTCCTATAATTCACCCCTCCACTTT. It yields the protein CATETGSSYNSPLHF.

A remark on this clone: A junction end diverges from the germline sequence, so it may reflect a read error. Written as DNA, the CDR3 is TGTTCCAGCAGCCATAGCGAGTCCTACAATGAGCAGTTCTTC. Protein product: CSSSHSESYNEQFF. The rearrangement links TRBV7-9 to TRBJ2-1, with D possibly being TRBD2 (5 bases). CDR3 length: 14 residues. Germline assignment: CDR1 SEHNR and CDR2 FQNEAQ (reference sequence).

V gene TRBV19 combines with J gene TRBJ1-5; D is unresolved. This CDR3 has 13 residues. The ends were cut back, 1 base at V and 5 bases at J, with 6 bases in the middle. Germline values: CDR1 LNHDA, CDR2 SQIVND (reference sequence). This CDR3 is CASSIGIYQPQHF. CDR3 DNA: TGTGCCAGTAGTATAGGTATTTATCAGCCCCAGCATTTT.

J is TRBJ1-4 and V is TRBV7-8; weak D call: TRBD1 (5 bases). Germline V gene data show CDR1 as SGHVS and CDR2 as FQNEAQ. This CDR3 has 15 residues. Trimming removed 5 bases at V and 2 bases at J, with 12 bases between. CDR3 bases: TGTGCCAGCAGCACCCGGGGGAAGACTAATGAAAAACTGTTTTTT. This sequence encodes CASSTRGKTNEKLFF.

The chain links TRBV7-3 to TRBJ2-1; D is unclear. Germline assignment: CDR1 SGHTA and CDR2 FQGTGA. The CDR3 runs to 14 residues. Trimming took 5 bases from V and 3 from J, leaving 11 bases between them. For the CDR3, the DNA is TGTGCCAGCAGCCCTCAGGCCTTCTACAATGAGCAGTTCTTC. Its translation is CASSPQAFYNEQFF. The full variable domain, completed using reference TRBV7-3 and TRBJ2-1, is GAGVSQTPSNKVTEKGKYVELRCDPISGHTALYWYRQSLGQGPEFLIYFQGTGAADDSGLPNDRFFAVRPEGSVSTLKIQRTERGDSAVYLCASSPQAFYNEQFFGPGTRLTVL.

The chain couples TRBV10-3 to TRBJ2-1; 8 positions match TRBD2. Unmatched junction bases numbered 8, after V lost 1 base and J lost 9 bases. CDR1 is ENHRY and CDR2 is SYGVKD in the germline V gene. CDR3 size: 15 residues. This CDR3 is CAISEWGGLAVEQFF. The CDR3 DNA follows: TGTGCCATCAGTGAGTGGGGCGGACTAGCCGTTGAGCAGTTCTTC.

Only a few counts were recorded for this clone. As DNA, the CDR3 is TGTGCCAGCTCACTCCGGACAGGGACGAATGAGCAGTTCTTC. Protein product: CASSLRTGTNEQFF. J is TRBJ2-1 and V is TRBV18, with 8 bases matching TRBD1. CDR1 and CDR2 from the germline V gene are KGHSH and LQKENI. This CDR3 spans 14 amino acids. The V gene end was trimmed by 4 bases and the J gene end by 7 bases; junction bases not matched to a gene: 6.

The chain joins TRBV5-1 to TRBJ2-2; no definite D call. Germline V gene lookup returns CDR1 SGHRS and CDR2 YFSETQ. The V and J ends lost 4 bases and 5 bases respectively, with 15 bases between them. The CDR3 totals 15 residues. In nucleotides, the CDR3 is TGCGCCAGCAGCCCCGACTTCCGTGGTACCGGGGAGCTGTTTTTT. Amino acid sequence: CASSPDFRGTGELFF.

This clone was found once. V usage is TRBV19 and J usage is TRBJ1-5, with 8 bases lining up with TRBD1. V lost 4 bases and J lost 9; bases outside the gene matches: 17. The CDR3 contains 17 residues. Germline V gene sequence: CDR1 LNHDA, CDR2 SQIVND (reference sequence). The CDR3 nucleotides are TGTGCCAGTAGTACTCCGGGACAGGTCTCCGCGGGGTGGCCCCAGCATTTT. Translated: CASSTPGQVSAGWPQHF. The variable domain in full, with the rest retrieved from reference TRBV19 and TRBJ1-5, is DGGITQSPKYLFRKEGQNVTLSCEQNLNHDAMYWYRQDPGQGLRLIYYSQIVNDFQKGDIAEGYSVSREKKESFPLTVTSAQKNPTAFYLCASSTPGQVSAGWPQHFGDGTRLSIL.

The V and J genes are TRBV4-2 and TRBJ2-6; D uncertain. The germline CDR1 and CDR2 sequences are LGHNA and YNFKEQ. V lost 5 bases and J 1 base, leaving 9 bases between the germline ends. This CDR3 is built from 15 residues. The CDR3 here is CASSFRLSGANVLTF. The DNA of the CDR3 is TGTGCCAGCAGCTTTAGACTGTCTGGGGCCAACGTCCTGACTTTC.

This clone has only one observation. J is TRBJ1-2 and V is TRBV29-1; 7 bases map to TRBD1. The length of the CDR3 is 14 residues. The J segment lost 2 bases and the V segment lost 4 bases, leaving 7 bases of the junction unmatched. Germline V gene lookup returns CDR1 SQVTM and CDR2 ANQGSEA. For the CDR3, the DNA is TGCAGCGTTGTTCGTGAAGGGGGCAACTATGGCTACACCTTC. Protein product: CSVVREGGNYGYTF.

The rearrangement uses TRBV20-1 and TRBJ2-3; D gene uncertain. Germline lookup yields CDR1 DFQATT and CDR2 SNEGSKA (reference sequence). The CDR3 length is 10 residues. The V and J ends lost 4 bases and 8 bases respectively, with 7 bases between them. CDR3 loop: CSANRVTQYF. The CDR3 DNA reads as TGCAGTGCTAATCGAGTTACGCAGTATTTT.

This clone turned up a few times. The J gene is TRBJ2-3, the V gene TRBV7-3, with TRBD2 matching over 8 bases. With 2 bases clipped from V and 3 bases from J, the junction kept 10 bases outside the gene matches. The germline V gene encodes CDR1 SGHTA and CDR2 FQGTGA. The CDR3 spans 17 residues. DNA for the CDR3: TGTGCCAGCAGCTTAGGACCCCCGGGAGGGCCGACAGATACGCAGTATTTT. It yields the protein CASSLGPPGGPTDTQYF.